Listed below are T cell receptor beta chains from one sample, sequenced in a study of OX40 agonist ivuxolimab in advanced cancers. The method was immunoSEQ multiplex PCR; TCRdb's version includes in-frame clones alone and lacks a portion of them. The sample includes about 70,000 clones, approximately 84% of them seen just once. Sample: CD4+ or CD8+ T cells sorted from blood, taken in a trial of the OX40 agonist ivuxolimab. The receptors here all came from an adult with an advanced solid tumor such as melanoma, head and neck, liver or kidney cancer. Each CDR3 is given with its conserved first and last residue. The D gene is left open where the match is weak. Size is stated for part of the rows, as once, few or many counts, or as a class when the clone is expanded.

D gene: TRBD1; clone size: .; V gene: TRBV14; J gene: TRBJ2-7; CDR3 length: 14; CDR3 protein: CASSPRTGPYEQYF; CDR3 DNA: TGTGCCAGCAGCCCCAGGACAGGCCCCTACGAGCAGTACTTC
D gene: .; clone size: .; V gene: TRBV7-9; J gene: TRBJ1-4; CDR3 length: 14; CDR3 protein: CASSSQSANEKLFF; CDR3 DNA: TGTGCCAGCAGCTCACAGTCGGCTAATGAAAAACTGTTTTTT
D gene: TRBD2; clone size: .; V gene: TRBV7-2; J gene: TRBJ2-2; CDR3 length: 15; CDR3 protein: CASSLGLAHTGELFF; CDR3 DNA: TGTGCCAGCAGCTTAGGACTAGCACACACCGGGGAGCTGTTTTTT
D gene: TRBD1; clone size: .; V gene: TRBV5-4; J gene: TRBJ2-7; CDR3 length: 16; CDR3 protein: CASSFGGTGGSYEQYF; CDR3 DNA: TGTGCCAGCAGCTTTGGTGGGACAGGGGGCTCCTACGAGCAGTACTTC
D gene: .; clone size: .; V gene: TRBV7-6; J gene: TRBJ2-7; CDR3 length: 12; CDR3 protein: CASSLAPHEQYF; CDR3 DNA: TGTGCCAGCAGCTTAGCTCCCCACGAGCAGTACTTC
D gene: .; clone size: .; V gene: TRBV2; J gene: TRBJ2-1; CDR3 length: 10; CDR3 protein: CASSQDEQFF; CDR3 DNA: TGTGCCAGCAGTCAGGATGAGCAGTTCTTC
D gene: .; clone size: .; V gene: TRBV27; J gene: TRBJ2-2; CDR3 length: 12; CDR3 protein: CASSHGVGELFF; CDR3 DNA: TGTGCCAGCAGTCATGGGGTGGGGGAGCTGTTTTTT
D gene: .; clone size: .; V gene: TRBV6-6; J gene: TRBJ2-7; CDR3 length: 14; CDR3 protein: CASSYGQYSYEQYF; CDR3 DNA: TGTGCCAGCAGTTACGGACAGTACTCCTACGAGCAGTACTTC
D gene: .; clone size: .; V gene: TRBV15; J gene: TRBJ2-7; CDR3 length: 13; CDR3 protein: CATSRGLDYEQYF; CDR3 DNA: TGTGCCACCAGCAGAGGCCTTGACTACGAGCAGTACTTC
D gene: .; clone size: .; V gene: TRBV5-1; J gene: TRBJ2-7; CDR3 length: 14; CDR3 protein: CASSLLGSSYEQYF; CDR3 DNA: TGCGCCAGCAGCTTGTTAGGGAGCTCCTACGAGCAGTACTTC
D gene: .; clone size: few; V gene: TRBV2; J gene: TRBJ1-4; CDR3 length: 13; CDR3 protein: CASNSRMDEKLFF; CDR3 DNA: TGTGCCAGCAACTCGAGGATGGATGAAAAACTGTTTTTT
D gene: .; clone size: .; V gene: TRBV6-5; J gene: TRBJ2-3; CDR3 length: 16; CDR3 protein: CASSSTGSSQVDTQYF; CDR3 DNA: TGTGCCAGCAGTTCGACTGGCTCCTCCCAGGTGGATACGCAGTATTTT
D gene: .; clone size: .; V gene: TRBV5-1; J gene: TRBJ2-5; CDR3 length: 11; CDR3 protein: CASSLEETQYF; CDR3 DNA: TGCGCCAGCAGCTTGGAAGAGACCCAGTACTTC
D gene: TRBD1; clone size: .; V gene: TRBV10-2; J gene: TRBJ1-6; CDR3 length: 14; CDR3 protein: CASRHDRVNSPLHF; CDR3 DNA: TGCGCCAGCAGACACGACAGGGTTAATTCACCCCTCCACTTT
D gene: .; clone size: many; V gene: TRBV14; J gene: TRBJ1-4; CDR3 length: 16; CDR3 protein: CASSQEFRGGDEKLFF; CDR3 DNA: TGTGCCAGCAGCCAAGAATTCCGTGGGGGGGATGAAAAACTGTTTTTT
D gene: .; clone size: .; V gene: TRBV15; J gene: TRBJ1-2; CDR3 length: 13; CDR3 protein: CATTQGQGNGYTF; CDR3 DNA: TGTGCCACCACCCAAGGGCAGGGGAATGGCTACACCTTC
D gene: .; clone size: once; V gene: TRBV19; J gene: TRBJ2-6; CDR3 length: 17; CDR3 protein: CASSMGGPSSGANVLTF; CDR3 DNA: TGTGCCAGTAGTATGGGGGGCCCCAGCTCTGGGGCCAACGTCCTGACTTTC
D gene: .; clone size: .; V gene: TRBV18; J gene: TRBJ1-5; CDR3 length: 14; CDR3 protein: CASSPDSSNQPQHF; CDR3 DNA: TGTGCCAGCTCACCGGACAGTTCCAATCAGCCCCAGCATTTT
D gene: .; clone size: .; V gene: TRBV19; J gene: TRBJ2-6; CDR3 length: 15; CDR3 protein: CASSILESGANVLTF; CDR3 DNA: TGTGCCAGTAGTATCCTAGAGTCAGGGGCCAACGTCCTGACTTTC
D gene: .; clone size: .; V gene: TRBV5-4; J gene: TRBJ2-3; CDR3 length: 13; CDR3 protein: CASSLARGSWEYF; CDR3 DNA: TGTGCCAGCAGCTTGGCCCGGGGCTCCTGGGAGTATTTT
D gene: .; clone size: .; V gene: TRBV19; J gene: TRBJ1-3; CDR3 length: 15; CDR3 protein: CATKDGRTSGNTIYF; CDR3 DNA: TGTGCCACCAAAGACGGGCGTACCTCTGGAAACACCATATATTTT
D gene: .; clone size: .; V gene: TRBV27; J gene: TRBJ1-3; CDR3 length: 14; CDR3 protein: CASSPKRQGNTIYF; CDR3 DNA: TGTGCCAGCAGCCCCAAGCGTCAGGGAAACACCATATATTTT
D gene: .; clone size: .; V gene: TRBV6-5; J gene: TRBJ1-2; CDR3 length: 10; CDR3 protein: CAAGNYGYTF; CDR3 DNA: TGTGCCGCAGGGAACTATGGCTACACCTTC
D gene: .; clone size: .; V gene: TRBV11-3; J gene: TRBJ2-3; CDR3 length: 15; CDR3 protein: CASSLMGNLADTQYF; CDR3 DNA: TGTGCCAGCAGCTTGATGGGAAACCTGGCAGATACGCAGTATTTT
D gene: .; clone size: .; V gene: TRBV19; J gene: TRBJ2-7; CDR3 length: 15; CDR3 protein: CASSATPRDGYEQYF; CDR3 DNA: TGTGCCAGTAGTGCCACTCCGAGGGACGGCTACGAGCAGTACTTC
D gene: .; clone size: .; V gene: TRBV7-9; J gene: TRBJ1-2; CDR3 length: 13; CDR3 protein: CASSFEGKGGYTF; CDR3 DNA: TGTGCCAGCAGCTTCGAGGGAAAAGGTGGCTACACCTTC
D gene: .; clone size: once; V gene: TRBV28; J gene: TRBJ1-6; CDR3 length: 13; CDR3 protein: CASSPPRAEPLHF; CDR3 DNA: TGTGCCAGCAGTCCGCCAAGAGCGGAACCCCTCCACTTT
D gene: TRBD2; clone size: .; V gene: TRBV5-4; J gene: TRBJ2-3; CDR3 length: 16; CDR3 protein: CASSLGGGGITDTQYF; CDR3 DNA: TGTGCCAGCAGCTTGGGCGGGGGTGGAATTACAGATACGCAGTATTTT
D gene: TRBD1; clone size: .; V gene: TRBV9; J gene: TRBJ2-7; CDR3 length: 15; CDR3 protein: CASSPTTGSSYEQYF; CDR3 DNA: TGTGCCAGCAGCCCTACGACAGGGAGCTCCTACGAGCAGTACTTC
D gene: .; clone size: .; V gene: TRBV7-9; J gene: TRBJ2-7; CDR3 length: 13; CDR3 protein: CASTPWPSYEQYF; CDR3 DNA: TGTGCCAGCACTCCTTGGCCGTCCTACGAGCAGTACTTC
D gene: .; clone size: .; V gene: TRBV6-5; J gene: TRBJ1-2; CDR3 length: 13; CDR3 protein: CASSYFQGDGYTF; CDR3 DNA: TGTGCCAGCAGTTACTTCCAAGGCGATGGCTACACCTTC
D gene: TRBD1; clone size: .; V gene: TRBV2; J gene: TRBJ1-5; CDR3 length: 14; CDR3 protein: CASSLTGGNQPQHF; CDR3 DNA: TGTGCCAGCAGTCTGACAGGGGGGAATCAGCCCCAGCATTTT
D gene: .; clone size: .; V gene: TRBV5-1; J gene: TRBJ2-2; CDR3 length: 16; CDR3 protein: CASSLDRTGNTGELFF; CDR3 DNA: TGCGCCAGCAGCTTGGACAGGACGGGGAACACCGGGGAGCTGTTTTTT
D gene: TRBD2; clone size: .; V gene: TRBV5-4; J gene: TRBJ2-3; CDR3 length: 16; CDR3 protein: CASSFPTSGFTDTQYF; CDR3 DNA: TGTGCCAGCAGCTTTCCGACTAGCGGGTTCACAGATACGCAGTATTTT
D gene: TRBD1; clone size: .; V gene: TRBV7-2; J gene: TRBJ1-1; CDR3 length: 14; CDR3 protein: CASSSGLTGVEAFF; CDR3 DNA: TGTGCCAGCAGCTCGGGATTGACAGGGGTTGAAGCTTTCTTT
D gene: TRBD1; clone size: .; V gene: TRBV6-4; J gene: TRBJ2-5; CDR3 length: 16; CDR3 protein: CASSDSTGAPPGTQYF; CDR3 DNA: TGTGCCAGCAGTGACTCGACAGGGGCGCCGCCCGGGACCCAGTACTTC
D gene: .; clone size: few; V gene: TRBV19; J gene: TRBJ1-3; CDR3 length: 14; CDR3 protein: CASKAGSTGNTIYF; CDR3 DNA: TGTGCCAGTAAGGCAGGGTCGACTGGAAACACCATATATTTT
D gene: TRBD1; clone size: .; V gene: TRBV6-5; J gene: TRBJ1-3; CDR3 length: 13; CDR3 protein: CASSYGQGDTIYF; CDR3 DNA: TGTGCCAGCAGTTACGGACAGGGGGACACCATATATTTT
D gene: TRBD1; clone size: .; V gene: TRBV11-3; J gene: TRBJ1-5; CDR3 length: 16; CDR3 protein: CASSGPGTGSNQPQHF; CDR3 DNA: TGTGCCAGCAGCGGCCCCGGGACAGGTAGCAATCAGCCCCAGCATTTT
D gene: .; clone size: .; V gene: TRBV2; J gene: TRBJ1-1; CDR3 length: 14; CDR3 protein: CASSEKAPVSEAFF; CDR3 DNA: TGTGCCAGCAGTGAAAAGGCCCCAGTTTCTGAAGCTTTCTTT
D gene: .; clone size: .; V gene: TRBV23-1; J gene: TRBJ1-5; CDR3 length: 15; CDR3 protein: CASSPPGIRNQPQHF; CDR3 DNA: TGCGCCAGCAGTCCACCAGGGATTAGAAATCAGCCCCAGCATTTT
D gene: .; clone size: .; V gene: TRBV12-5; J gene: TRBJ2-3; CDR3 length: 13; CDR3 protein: CASGPGATDTQYF; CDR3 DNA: TGTGCTAGTGGGCCAGGGGCCACAGATACGCAGTATTTT
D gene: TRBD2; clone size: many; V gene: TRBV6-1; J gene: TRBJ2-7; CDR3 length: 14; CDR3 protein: CASSEGTSSYEQYF; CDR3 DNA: TGTGCCAGCAGTGAAGGGACTAGCTCCTACGAGCAGTACTTC
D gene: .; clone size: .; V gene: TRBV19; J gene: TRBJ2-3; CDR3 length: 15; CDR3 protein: CASRGAGASTDTQYF; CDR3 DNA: TGTGCCAGCAGGGGAGCGGGTGCCTCCACAGATACGCAGTATTTT
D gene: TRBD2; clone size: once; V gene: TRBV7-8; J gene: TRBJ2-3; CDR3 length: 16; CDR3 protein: CASSDRLAGVTDTQYF; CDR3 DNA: TGTGCCAGCAGCGATAGACTAGCGGGAGTAACAGATACGCAGTATTTT
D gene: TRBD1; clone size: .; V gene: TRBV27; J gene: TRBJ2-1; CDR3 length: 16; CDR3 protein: CASRLLRGQRSNEQFF; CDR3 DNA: TGTGCCAGCAGGCTGTTGAGGGGACAGCGTTCCAATGAGCAGTTCTTC
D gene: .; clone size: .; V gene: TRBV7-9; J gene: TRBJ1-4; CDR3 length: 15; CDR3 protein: CASSLVGTENEKLFF; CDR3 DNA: TGTGCCAGCAGCTTAGTCGGGACGGAAAATGAAAAACTGTTTTTT
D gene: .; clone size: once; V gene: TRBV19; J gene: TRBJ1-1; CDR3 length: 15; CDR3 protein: CASYPSTGWNTEAFF; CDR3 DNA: TGTGCCAGTTATCCCTCGACAGGTTGGAACACTGAAGCTTTCTTT
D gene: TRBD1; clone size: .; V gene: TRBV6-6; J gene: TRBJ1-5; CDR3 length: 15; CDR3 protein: CASSSTGAGNQPQHF; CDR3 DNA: TGTGCCAGCAGCTCGACAGGGGCTGGCAATCAGCCCCAGCATTTT
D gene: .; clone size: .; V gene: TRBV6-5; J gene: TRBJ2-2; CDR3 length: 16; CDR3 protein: CASSYSKGGNTGELFF; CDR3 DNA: TGTGCCAGCAGTTACTCGAAGGGCGGGAACACCGGGGAGCTGTTTTTT
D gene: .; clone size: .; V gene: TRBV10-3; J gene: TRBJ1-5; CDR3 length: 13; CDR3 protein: CAISTQDDQPQHF; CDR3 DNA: TGTGCCATCAGCACCCAGGACGATCAGCCCCAGCATTTT
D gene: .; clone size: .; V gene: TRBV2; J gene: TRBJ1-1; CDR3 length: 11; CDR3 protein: CASSVQAEAFF; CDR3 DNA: TGTGCCAGCAGTGTACAAGCTGAAGCTTTCTTT
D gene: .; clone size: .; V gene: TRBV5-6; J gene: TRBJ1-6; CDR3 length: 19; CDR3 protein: CASSYMRDGPRMVDSPLHF; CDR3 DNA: TGTGCCAGCAGCTACATGAGGGACGGCCCCCGGATGGTAGATTCACCCCTCCACTTT
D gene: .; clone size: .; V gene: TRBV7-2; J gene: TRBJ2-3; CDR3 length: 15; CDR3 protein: CASSLTSPHTDTQYF; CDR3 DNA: TGTGCCAGCAGCTTAACTTCCCCCCACACAGATACGCAGTATTTT
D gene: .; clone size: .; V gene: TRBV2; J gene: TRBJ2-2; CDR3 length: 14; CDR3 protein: CASGGALNTGELFF; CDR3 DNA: TGTGCCAGCGGGGGGGCCTTGAACACCGGGGAGCTGTTTTTT